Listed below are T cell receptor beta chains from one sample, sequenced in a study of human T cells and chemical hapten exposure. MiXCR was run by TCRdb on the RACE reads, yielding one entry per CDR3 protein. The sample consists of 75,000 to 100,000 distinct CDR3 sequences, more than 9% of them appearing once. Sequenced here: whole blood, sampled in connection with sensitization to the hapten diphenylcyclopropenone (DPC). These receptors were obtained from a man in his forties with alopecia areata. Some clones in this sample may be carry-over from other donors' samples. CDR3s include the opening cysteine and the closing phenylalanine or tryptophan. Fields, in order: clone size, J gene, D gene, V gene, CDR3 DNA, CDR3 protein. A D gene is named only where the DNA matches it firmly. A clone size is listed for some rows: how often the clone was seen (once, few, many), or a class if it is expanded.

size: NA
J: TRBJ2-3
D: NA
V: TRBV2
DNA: TGTGCCAGCGCTCAGGCCTACACAGATACGCAGTATTTT
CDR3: CASAQAYTDTQYF

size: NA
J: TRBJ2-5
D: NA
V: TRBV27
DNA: TGTGCCAGCAGTTCTAGTTTCCCAGAGACCCAGTACTTC
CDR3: CASSSSFPETQYF

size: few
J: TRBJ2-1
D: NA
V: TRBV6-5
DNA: TGTGCCAGCAGTTACGCGGTTAGCTACAATGAGCAGTTCTTC
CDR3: CASSYAVSYNEQFF

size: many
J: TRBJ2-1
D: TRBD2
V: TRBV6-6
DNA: TGTGCCAGCAGGTCCCCCGGGACTAGCGGGTACAATGAGCAGTTCTTC
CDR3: CASRSPGTSGYNEQFF

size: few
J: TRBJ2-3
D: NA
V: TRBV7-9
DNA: TGTGCCAGCAGCCTTGACATCACAGATACGCAGTATTTT
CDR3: CASSLDITDTQYF

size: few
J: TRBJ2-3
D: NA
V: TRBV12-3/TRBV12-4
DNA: TGTGCCAGCAGCCGGGAGTATACGCAGTATTTT
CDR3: CASSREYTQYF

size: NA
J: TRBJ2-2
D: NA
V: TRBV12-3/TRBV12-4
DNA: TGTGCCAGCACGCCCGGCCCAGGGTTAGTAACCGGGGAGCTGTTTTTT
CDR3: CASTPGPGLVTGELFF

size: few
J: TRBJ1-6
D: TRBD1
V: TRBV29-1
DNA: TGCAGCGCATCCGAGGGGACAGGGTTTTCACCCCTCCACTTT
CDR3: CSASEGTGFSPLHF

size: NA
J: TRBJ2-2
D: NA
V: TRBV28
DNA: TGTGCCAGCCACCCAGGGTCGGACACCGGGGAGCTGTTTTTT
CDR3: CASHPGSDTGELFF

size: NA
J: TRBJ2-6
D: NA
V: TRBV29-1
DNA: TGCAGCGTTGAAGATTGGGAACTAAGTGGGGCCAACGTCCTGACTTTC
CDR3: CSVEDWELSGANVLTF

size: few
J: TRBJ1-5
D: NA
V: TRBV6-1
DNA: TGTGCCAGCAGTCCGGGACACCTAAAGGGAGATCAGCCCCAGCATTTT
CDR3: CASSPGHLKGDQPQHF

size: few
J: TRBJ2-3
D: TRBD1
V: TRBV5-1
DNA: TGCGCCAGCAGCCCCCGACAGGGAATTCAGACAGATACGCAGTATTTT
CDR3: CASSPRQGIQTDTQYF

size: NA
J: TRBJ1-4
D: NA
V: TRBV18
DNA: TGTGCCAGCTCACGCGAGGGGCAGGATGAAAAACTGTTTTTT
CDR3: CASSREGQDEKLFF

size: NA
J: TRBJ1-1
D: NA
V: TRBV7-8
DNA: TGTGCCAGCAGAGAGACATTGAACACTGAAGCTTTCTTT
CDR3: CASRETLNTEAFF

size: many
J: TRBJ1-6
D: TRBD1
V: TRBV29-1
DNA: TGCAGCGCAAACAGGGGTGGGAGGCTTGGGGATTCACCCCTCCACTTT
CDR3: CSANRGGRLGDSPLHF

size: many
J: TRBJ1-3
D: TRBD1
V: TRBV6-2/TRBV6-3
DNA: TGTGCCAGCAGCGATGGTGACAGGGATGGAAACACCATATATTTT
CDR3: CASSDGDRDGNTIYF

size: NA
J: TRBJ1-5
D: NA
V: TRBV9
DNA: TGTGCCAGCAGCGAGTCATACAATCAGCCCCAGCATTTT
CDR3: CASSESYNQPQHF

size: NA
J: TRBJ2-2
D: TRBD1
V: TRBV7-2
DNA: TGTGCCAGCAGCCTCAAACAGGGGGTCGGGGAGCTGTTTTTT
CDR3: CASSLKQGVGELFF

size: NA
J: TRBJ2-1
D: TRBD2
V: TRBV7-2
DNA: TGTGCCAGCAGCCTGGGTGGAGCGGGAGGGCATAATGAGCAGTTCTTC
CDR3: CASSLGGAGGHNEQFF

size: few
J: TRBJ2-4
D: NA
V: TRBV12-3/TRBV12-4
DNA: TGTGCCAGCAGTTTAACAGGGATAGGCAAAAACATTCAGTACTTC
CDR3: CASSLTGIGKNIQYF

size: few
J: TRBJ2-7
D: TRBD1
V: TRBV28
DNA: TGTGCCAGCTCCTCGGGACAGTCCTCCGAGCAGTACTTC
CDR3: CASSSGQSSEQYF

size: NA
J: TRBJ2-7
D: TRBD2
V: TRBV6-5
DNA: TGTGCCAGCAGCCAGGGACTAGCGGGAGTAAGTGAGCAGTACTTC
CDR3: CASSQGLAGVSEQYF